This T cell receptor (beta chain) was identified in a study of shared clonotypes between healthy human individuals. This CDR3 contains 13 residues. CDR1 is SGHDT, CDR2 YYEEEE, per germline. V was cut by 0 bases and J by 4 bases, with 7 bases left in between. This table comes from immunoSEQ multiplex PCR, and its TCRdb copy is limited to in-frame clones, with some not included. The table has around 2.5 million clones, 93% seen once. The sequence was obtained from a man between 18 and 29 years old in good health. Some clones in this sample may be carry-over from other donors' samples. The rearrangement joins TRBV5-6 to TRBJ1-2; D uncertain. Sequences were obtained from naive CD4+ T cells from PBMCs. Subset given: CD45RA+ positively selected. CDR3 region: CASSLAAGYGYTF. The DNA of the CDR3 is TGTGCCAGCAGCTTGGCGGCAGGCTATGGCTACACCTTC. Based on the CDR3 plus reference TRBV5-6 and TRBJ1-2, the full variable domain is DAGVTQSPTHLIKTRGQQVTLRCSPKSGHDTVSWYQQALGQGPQFIFQYYEEEERQRGNFPDRFSGHQFPNYSSELNVNALLLGDSALYLCASSLAAGYGYTFGSGTRLTVV.